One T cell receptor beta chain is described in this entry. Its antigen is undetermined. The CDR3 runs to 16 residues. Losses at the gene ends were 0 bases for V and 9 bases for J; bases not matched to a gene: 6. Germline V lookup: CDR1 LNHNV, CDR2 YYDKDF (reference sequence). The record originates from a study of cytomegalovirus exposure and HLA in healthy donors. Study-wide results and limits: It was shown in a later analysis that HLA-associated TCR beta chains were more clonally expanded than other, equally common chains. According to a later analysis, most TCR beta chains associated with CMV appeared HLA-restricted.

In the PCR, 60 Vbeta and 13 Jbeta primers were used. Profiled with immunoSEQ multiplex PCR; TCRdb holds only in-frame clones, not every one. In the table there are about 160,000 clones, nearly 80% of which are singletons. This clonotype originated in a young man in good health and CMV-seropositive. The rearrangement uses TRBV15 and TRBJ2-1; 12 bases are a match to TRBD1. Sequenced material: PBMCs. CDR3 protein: CATSRDFGTGGGEQFF. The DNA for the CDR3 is TGTGCCACCAGCAGAGATTTTGGGACAGGGGGCGGTGAGCAGTTCTTC.